The 8 T cell receptor beta chains below were found in one sample sequenced in a study of blood T cells in healthy people across ages. For the second PCR, which ran for about 7 to 11 cycles, a sample-barcoded 5' primer and a J-beta primer mix were used. TCRdb called the 5' RACE reads again in MiXCR, with one record for every CDR3 protein. Among approximately 1.5 million distinct CDR3 sequences, around 35% were seen once, and the ten largest hold about 11%. Material for sequencing was blood. The receptors here all came from a woman in her 30s in good health.

At least ten counts were recorded for this clonotype. The rearrangement joins TRBV5-5 to TRBJ2-3; D ambiguous. The CDR3 has 15 amino acids. Trimming took 1 base from V and 0 from J, leaving 9 bases between them. The V gene's germline CDR1 is SGHKS and CDR2 YYEKEE (reference sequence). CDR3 sequence: CASSLWSGSTDTQYF. The CDR3 nucleotides are TGTGCCAGCAGCTTGTGGTCGGGTAGCACAGATACGCAGTATTTT.

This clonotype was found a few times. The chain uses TRBV20-1 and TRBJ1-1; D is unresolved. The CDR3 spans 14 residues. Germline values: CDR1 DFQATT, CDR2 SNEGSKA (reference sequence). Trimming took 0 bases from V and 9 from J, leaving 17 bases between them. CDR3 sequence (DNA): TGCAGTGCTAGAGATCTCAGCCAGGAACTTAAAGCTTTCTTT. Its protein product is CSARDLSQELKAFF.

This clonotype was found a few times. The chain carries TRBV20-1 and TRBJ1-1; the D is unclear. CDR1 DFQATT and CDR2 SNEGSKA come from the germline V gene (reference sequence). Trimming took off 4 bases at V and 5 bases at J, with 14 bases between the two ends. The CDR3 extends over 13 amino acids. CDR3: CSAISMTGTEAFF. The DNA for the CDR3 is TGCAGTGCTATTTCTATGACGGGAACTGAAGCTTTCTTT.

A word on this clonotype: A much larger clone sits a single nucleotide away, making a read error possible. The chain is built from TRBV5-1 and TRBJ2-7, with D perhaps given as TRBD1 or TRBD2 (5 bases each). Trimming took off 1 base at V and 4 bases at J, with 15 bases between the two ends. CDR1 SGHRS and CDR2 YFSETQ come from the germline V gene. The CDR3 loop spans 15 amino acids. The CDR3 DNA reads TGCGCCAGCAGCTTGACCACAACAGAGGGGTACGAGCAGTACTTC. Protein sequence: CASSLTTTEGYEQYF.

The chain links TRBV24-1 to TRBJ2-1; 9 nucleotides agree with TRBD2. The CDR3 contains 16 residues. CDR1 and CDR2 from the germline V gene are KGHDR and SFDVKD. V shed 0 bases, J shed 7 bases, and the junction held 6 bases outside the gene matches. In nucleotides, the CDR3 is TGTGCCACCAGTGATTTGAGTTCTAGCGGGAAGAATGAGCAGTTCTTC. It yields the protein CATSDLSSSGKNEQFF.

There are a few counts of this clonotype. The chain joins TRBV7-9 to TRBJ2-7; TRBD2 agrees at 7 bases. CDR1 is SEHNR and CDR2 is FQNEAQ in the germline V gene (reference sequence). CDR3 length equals 14 residues. With 7 bases clipped from V and 0 bases from J, the junction kept 6 bases outside the gene matches. The CDR3 DNA reads as TGTGCCAGCACCTCCGGGAGGCCCTCCTACGAGCAGTACTTC. Amino acid sequence: CASTSGRPSYEQYF. Looking up the rest from reference TRBV7-9 and TRBJ2-7 gives the full variable domain: DTGVSQNPRHKITKRGQNVTFRCDPISEHNRLYWYRQTLGQGPEFLTYFQNEAQLEKSRLLSDRFSAERPKGSFSTLEIQRTEQGDSAMYLCASTSGRPSYEQYFGPGTRLTVT.

This clonotype was counted ten times or more. This chain joins TRBV4-1 and TRBJ2-1; possibly TRBD2 for D (6 bases). Germline values: CDR1 MGHRA, CDR2 YSYEKL. The CDR3 is 17 residues long. V lost 1 base to trimming and J lost 6 bases, with 19 bases between them. The CDR3 sequence: CASSQGPGLPTSNEQFF. The DNA for the CDR3 is TGCGCCAGCAGCCAAGGGCCGGGACTTCCCACCTCCAATGAGCAGTTCTTC.

The CDR3 loop is CASSYSASGASYEQYF. The CDR3 DNA sequence: TGTGCCAGCAGTTACTCGGCTAGCGGAGCCTCCTACGAGCAGTACTTC. This chain uses TRBV6-6 with TRBJ2-7, with TRBD2 identical over 7 bases. This CDR3 spans 16 amino acids. Germline V gene sequence: CDR1 MNHNY, CDR2 SVGAGI (reference sequence). V shed 0 bases, J shed 0 bases, and the junction held 5 bases outside the gene matches.